This T cell receptor beta chain derives from a study of OX40 agonist ivuxolimab in advanced cancers. Study observations and caveats: Clonal expansion by week 6 occurred in CD4+ and CD8+ blood T cells (at 0.1 to 3.0 mg/kg).

The CDR3 consists of 15 residues. Germline assignment: CDR1 SGDLS and CDR2 YYNGEE. With 4 bases clipped from V and 2 bases from J, the junction kept 3 bases outside the gene matches. Regarding this clone: The antigen is undetermined.

Clones were sequenced by immunoSEQ multiplex PCR, and TCRdb holds only the in-frame ones, with some missing. The sample has over 100,000 clones, approximately 90% seen once; the top ten hold 1.1%. V gene TRBV9 combines with J gene TRBJ2-1; 10 positions agree with TRBD2. This sequence was found in an adult with an advanced solid tumor such as melanoma, head and neck, liver or kidney cancer. The input for sequencing was CD4+ or CD8+ T cells sorted from blood, taken in a trial of the OX40 agonist ivuxolimab. DNA of the CDR3: TGTGCCAGCAGCACCCTAGCGGGAGCCTACAATGAGCAGTTCTTC. Encoded protein: CASSTLAGAYNEQFF. The whole variable domain, remainder taken from reference TRBV9 and TRBJ2-1, is DSGVTQTPKHLITATGQRVTLRCSPRSGDLSVYWYQQSLDQGLQFLIQYYNGEERAKGNILERFSAQQFPDLHSELNLSSLELGDSALYFCASSTLAGAYNEQFFGPGTRLTVL.